This T cell receptor beta chain was sequenced in a study of OX40 agonist ivuxolimab in advanced cancers. Study-wide results and caveats: The specificity for antigen of the expanded peripheral T cells was not determined. Averaging showed that CD8+ T cells had more expanded clones than CD4+ did.

Points on this clone: Its antigen is unidentified.

The repertoire was sequenced with immunoSEQ multiplex PCR; TCRdb's copy has only in-frame clones and lacks some. The sample shows roughly 29,000 clones, approximately 89% of them seen only once. Germline assignment: CDR1 MNHEY and CDR2 SMNVEV (reference sequence). This CDR3 is 12 amino acids long. V lost 6 bases to trimming and J lost 0 bases, with 3 bases between them. This chain connects TRBV27 to TRBJ1-5; D is unclear. The TCR originated in an adult with an advanced solid tumor such as melanoma, head and neck, liver or kidney cancer. The sample in question was CD4+ or CD8+ T cells sorted from blood, obtained in a trial of the OX40 agonist ivuxolimab. CDR3 protein: CASSPSNQPQHF. The CDR3, as DNA: TGTGCCAGCAGCCCTAGCAATCAGCCCCAGCATTTT.